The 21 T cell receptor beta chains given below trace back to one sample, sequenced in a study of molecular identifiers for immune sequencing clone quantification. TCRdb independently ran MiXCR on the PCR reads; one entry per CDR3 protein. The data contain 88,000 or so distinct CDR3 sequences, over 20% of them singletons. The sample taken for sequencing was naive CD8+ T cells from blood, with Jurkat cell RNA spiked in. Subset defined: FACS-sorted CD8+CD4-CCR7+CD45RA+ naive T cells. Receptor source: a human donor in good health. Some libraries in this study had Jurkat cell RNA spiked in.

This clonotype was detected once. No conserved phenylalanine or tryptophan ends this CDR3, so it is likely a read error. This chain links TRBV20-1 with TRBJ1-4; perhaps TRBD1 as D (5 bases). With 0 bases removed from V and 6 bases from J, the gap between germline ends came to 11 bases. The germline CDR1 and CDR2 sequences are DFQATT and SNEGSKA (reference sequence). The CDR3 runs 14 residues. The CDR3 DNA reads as TGCAGTGCTAGAGACAGGGAGGTTGATGAAAAACTGTTTATT. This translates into CSARDREVDEKLFI.

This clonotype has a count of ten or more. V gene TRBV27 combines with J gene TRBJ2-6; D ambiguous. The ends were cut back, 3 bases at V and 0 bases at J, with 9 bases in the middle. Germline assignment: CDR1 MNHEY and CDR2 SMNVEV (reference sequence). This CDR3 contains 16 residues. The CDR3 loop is CASSFSAASGANVLTF. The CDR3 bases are TGTGCCAGCAGTTTTTCGGCAGCCTCTGGGGCCAACGTCCTGACTTTC.

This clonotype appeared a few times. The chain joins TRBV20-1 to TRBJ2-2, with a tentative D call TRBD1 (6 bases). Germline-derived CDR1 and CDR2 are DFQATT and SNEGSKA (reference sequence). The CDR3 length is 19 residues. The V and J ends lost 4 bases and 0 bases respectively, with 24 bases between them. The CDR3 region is CSATAGAGRANPNTGELFF. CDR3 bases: TGCAGTGCTACAGCAGGGGCAGGGCGGGCTAACCCGAACACCGGGGAGCTGTTTTTT.

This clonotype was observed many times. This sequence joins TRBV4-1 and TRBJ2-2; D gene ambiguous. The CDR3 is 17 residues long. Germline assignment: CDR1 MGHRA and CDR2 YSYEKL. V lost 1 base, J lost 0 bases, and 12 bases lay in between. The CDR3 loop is CASSQVLWATNTGELFF. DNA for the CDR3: TGCGCCAGCAGCCAAGTTTTGTGGGCCACGAACACCGGGGAGCTGTTTTTT.

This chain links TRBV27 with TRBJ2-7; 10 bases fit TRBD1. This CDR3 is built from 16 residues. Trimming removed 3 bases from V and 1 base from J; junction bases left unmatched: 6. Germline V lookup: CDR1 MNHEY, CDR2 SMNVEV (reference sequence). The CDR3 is CASSLTGQGTSYEQYF. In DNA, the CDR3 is TGTGCCAGCAGTTTGACGGGACAGGGGACTTCCTACGAGCAGTACTTC.

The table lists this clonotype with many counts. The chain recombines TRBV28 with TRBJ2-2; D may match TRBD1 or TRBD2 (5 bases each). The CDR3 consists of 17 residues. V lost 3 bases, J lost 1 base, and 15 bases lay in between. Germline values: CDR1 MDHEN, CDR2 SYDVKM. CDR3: CASSLWQGALNTGELFF. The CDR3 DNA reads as TGTGCCAGCAGTTTGTGGCAGGGAGCTCTGAACACCGGGGAGCTGTTTTTT.

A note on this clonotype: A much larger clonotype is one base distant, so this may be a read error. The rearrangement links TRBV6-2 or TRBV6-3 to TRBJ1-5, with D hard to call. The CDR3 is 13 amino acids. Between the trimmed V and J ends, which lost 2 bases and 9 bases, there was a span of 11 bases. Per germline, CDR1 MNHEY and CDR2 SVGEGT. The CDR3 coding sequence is TGTGCCAGCAGTTACGGCGGCTCTCGGCCCCAGCATTTT. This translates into CASSYGGSRPQHF.

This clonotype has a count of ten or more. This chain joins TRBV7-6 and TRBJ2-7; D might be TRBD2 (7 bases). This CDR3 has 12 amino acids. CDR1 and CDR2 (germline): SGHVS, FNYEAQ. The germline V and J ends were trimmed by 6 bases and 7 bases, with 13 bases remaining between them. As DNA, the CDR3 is TGTGCCAGCAGATCGGAGGGGGGGGAGCAGTACTTC. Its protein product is CASRSEGGEQYF.

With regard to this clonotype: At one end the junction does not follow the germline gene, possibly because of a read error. The chain's CDR3 is CASRLDQIDGSSTDTQYF. The CDR3 DNA reads as TGTGCCAGCCGCTTAGATCAGATAGACGGGAGTAGCACAGATACGCAATATTTT. This sequence joins TRBV11-2 and TRBJ2-3; maybe TRBD2 (6 bases). Germline lookup yields CDR1 SGHAT and CDR2 FQNNGV. This CDR3 comprises 18 residues.

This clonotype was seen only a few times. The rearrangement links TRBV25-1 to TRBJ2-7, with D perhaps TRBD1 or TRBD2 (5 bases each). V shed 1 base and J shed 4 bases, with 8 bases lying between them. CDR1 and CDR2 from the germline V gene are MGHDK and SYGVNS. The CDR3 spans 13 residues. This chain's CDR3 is CASSEFGGYEQYF. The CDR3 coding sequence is TGTGCCAGCAGTGAATTTGGGGGATACGAGCAGTACTTC.

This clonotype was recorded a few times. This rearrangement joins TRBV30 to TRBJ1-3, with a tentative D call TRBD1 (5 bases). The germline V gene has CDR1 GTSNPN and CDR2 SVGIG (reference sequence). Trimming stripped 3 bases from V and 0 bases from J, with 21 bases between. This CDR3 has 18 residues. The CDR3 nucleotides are TGTGCCTGGAGCCCCTCGAGGGGACTCCTCTACTCTGGAAACACCATATATTTT. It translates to CAWSPSRGLLYSGNTIYF.

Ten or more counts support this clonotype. Here the CDR3 reads CSASPRAYSYEQYF. DNA of the CDR3: TGCAGTGCTAGTCCCAGGGCGTACTCCTACGAGCAGTACTTC. The chain joins TRBV20-1 to TRBJ2-7; possible D gene TRBD1, 5 bases. CDR1 is DFQATT and CDR2 is SNEGSKA in the germline V gene (reference sequence). This CDR3 is built from 14 residues. V lost 3 bases to trimming and J lost 0 bases, with 12 bases between them.

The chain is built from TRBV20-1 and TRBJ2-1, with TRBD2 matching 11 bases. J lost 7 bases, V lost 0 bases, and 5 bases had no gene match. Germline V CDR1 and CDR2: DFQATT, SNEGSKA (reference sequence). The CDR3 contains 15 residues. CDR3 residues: CSARDILAGGNEQFF. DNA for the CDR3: TGCAGTGCTAGAGATATCCTAGCGGGAGGAAATGAGCAGTTCTTC.

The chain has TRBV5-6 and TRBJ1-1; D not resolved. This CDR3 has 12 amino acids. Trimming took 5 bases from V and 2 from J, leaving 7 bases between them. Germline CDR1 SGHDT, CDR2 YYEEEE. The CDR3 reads CASSETNTEAFF. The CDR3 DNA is TGTGCCAGCAGTGAAACAAACACTGAAGCTTTCTTT.

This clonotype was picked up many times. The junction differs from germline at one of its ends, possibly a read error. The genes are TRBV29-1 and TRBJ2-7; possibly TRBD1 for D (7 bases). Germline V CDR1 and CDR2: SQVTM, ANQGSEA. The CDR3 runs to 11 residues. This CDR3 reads CSVAGQTGYHF. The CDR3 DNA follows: TGCAGCGTCGCGGGACAGACAGGCTACCACTTC.

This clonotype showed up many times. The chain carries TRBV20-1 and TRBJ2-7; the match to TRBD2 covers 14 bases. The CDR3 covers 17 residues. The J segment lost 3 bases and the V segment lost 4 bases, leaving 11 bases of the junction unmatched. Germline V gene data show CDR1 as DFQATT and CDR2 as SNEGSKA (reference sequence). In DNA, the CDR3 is TGCAGTGCTAACCCGGGACTAGCGGGAGCCCGGCTCTACGAGCAGTACTTC. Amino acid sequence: CSANPGLAGARLYEQYF.

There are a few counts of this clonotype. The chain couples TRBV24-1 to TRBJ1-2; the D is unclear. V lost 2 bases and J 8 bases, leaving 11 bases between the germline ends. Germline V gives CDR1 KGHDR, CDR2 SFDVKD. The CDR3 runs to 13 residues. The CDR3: CATSDSGLGGYTF. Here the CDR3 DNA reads TGTGCCACCAGTGATTCCGGCCTCGGGGGCTACACCTTC.

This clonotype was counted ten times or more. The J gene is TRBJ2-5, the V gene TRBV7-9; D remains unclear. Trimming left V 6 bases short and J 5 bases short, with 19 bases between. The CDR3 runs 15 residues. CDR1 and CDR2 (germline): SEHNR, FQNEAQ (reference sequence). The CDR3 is CASSPPSGLRETQYF. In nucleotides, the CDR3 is TGTGCCAGCAGTCCCCCCTCCGGCTTACGTGAGACCCAGTACTTC.

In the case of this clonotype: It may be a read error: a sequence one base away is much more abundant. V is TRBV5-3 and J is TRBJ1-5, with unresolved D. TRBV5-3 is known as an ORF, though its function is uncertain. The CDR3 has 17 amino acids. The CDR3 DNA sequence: TGTGCCAGCAGCTTGACGGAGTATGCTTATAGCAATCAGCCCCAGCATTTT. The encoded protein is CASSLTEYAYSNQPQHF.

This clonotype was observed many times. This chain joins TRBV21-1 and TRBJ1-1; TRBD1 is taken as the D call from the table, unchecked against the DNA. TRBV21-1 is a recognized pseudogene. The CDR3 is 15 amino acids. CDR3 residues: CASSKAGDQGTEAFF. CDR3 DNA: TGTGCCAGCAGCAAAGCGGGTGACCAGGGGACTGAAGCTTTCTTT.

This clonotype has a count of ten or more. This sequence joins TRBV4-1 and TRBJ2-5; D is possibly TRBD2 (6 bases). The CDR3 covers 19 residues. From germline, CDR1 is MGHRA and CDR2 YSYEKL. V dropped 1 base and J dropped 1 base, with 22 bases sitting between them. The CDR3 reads CASSQVFQRAAYTQETQYF. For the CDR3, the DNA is TGCGCCAGCAGCCAAGTCTTCCAGCGGGCTGCCTACACCCAAGAGACCCAGTACTTC.